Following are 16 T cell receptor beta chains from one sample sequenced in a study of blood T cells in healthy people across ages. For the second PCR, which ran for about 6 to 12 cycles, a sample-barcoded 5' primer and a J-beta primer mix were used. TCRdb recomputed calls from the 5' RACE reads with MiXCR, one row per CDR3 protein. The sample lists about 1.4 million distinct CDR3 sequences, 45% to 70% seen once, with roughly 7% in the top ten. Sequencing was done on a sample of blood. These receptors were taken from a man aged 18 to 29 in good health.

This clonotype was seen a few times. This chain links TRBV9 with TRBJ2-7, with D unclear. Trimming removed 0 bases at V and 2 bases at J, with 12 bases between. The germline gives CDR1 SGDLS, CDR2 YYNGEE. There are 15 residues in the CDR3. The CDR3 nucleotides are TGTGCCAGCAGCGTAGATAGTAGCTTAACCTACGAGCAGTACTTC. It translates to CASSVDSSLTYEQYF.

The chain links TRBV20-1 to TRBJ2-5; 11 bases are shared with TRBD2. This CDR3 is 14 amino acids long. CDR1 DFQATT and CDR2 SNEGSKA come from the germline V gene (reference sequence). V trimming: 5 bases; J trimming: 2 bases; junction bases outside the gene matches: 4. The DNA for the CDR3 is TGCAGTGCTGAGAGACTAGCGGGGCAAGAGACCCAGTACTTC. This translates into CSAERLAGQETQYF.

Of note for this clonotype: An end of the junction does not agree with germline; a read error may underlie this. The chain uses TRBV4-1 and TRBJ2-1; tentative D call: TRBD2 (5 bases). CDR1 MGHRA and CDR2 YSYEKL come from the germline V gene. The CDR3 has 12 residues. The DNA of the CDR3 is TGTGCCAGCAGCTTAGCGAGCGATGAGCAGTTCTTC. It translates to CASSLASDEQFF.

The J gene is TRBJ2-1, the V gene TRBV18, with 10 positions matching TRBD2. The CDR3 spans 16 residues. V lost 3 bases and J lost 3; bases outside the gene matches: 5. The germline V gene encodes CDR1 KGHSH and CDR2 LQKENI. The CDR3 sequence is CASSPRPSGSYNEQFF. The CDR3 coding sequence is TGTGCCAGCTCACCGCGCCCTAGCGGGAGCTACAATGAGCAGTTCTTC.

The CDR3 here is CSAAAGRHQETQYF. Here the CDR3 DNA reads TGCAGTGCTGCCGCGGGACGCCATCAAGAGACCCAGTACTTC. The chain combines TRBV20-1 with TRBJ2-5, with D perhaps matching TRBD2 (6 bases). Germline V lookup: CDR1 DFQATT, CDR2 SNEGSKA (reference sequence). This CDR3 comprises 14 residues. V lost 5 bases and J lost 2, with 15 bases in between.

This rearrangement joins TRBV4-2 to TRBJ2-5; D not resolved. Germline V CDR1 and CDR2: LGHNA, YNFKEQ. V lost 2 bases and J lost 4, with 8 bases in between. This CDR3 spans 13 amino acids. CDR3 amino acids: CASSQSSGETQYF. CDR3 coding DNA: TGTGCCAGCAGCCAATCATCAGGAGAGACCCAGTACTTC.

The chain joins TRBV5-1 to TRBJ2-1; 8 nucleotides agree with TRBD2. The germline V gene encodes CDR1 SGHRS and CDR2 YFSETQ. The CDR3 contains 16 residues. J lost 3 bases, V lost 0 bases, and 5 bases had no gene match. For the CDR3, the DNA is TGCGCCAGCAGCTTGGGGGCGGGGGGACGCTACAATGAGCAGTTCTTC. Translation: CASSLGAGGRYNEQFF.

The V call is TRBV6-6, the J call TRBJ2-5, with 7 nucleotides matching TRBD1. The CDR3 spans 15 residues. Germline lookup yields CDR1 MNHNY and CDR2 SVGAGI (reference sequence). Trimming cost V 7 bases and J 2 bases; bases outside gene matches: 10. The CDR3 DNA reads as TGTGCCAGCACCAACAGGGGTAGGACTCAAGAGACCCAGTACTTC. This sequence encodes CASTNRGRTQETQYF.

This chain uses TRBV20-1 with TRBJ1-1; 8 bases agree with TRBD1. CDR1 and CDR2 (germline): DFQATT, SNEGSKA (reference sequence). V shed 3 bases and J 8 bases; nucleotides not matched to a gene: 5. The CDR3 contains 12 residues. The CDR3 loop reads CSASIGQGEAFF. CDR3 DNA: TGCAGTGCTAGTATTGGACAGGGAGAAGCTTTCTTT.

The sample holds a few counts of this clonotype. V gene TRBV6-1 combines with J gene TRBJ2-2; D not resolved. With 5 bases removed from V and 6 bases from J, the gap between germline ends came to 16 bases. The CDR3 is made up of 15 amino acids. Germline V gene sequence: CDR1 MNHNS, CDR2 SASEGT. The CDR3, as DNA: TGTGCCAGCAGTTATTCAAGGTCCTTCTCCGGGGAGCTGTTTTTT. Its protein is CASSYSRSFSGELFF.

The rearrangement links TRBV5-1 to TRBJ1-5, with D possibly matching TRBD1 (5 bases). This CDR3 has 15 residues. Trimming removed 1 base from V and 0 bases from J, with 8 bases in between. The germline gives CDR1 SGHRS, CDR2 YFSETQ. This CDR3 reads CASSLRGDSNQPQHF. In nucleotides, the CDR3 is TGCGCCAGCAGCTTGCGAGGGGATAGCAATCAGCCCCAGCATTTT.

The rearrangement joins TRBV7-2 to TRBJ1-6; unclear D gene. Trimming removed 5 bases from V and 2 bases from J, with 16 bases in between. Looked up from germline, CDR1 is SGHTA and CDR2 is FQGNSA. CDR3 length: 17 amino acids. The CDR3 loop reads CASSLYSRRTYNSPLHF. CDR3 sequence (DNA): TGTGCCAGCAGCCTCTATTCTAGACGGACCTATAATTCACCCCTCCACTTT.

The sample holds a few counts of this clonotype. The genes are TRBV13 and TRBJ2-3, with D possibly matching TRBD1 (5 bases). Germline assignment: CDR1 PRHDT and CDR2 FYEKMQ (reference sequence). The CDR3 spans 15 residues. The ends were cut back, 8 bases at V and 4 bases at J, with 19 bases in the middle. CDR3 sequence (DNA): TGTGCCAGCCGTATGAAACAGGATATCGCAGATACGCAGTATTTT. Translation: CASRMKQDIADTQYF.

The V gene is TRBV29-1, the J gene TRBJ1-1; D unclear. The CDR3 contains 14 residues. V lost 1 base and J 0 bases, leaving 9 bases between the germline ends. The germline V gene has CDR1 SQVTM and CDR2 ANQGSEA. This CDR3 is CSVEAWKLNTEAFF. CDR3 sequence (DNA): TGCAGCGTTGAAGCCTGGAAACTGAACACTGAAGCTTTCTTT.

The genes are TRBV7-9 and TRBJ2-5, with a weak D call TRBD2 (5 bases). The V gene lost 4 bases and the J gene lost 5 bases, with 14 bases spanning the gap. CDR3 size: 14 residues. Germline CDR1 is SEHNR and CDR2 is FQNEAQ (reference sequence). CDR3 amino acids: CASSSPVRGETQYF. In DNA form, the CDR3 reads TGTGCCAGCAGCTCACCGGTCCGAGGGGAGACCCAGTACTTC.

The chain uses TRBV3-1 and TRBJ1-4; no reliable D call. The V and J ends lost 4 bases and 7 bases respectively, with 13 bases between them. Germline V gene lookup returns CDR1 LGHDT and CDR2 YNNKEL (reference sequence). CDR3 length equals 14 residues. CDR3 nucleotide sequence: TGTGCCAGCAGCCCCAGGAGAGTAGGTGAAAAACTGTTTTTT. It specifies CASSPRRVGEKLFF.